This paragraph reports one T cell receptor (beta chain). Its target antigen remains unknown. No quality values exist for individual bases; no much larger clone is one base distant. The cohort consisted of 600 to 700 healthy bone marrow donors. At the time of sampling, every cohort member was nominally healthy, though immune exposures that went unrecorded were likely present. The donor tested CMV seronegative, placing the donor among the 300 to 450 seronegative members of the cohort. Each donor provided a peripheral blood sample, and peripheral blood mononuclear cells were used for TCR beta sequencing. Genomic DNA extraction from the blood cell samples was performed with the Qiagen DNeasy Blood Extraction Kit. The data derive from a study of cytomegalovirus exposure and HLA in healthy donors (dated 2017 in TCRdb). For the wider study: An earlier analysis of several hundred of the donors reported about 250 Gb of sequence data and 117 million unique TCR beta sequences from some 180 million T cells. The study aimed to test whether cataloging public T cell receptors could reveal signatures of past pathogen exposure. Using immunosequencing, the study profiled T cell repertoires from about 650 subjects and related those repertoires to cytomegalovirus serostatus. Every discovery cohort repertoire had been produced on one sequencing platform. A later analysis re-analyzed previously published TCR beta repertoires from approximately 700 donors and added high-resolution HLA genotyping to study TCR occurrence patterns. Genome-wide SNP genotypes for about 55% of the 666 donors were used in a later genetic analysis, which treated that subset as a discovery cohort. Along with the approximately 650-subject first cohort, a separate validation cohort of approximately 110 different subjects was used. In the later analysis, no new phenotypic data were used to find candidate immune exposures; instead, reliance was placed on TCR beta sequences and their occurrence across donors. Several DR-DQ haplotypes were treated as single units for association and clustering because of strong linkage in the cohort. HLA typing covered class I and class II loci at four-digit resolution. Alongside the repertoire data, information on donor age, sex, ethnicity and CMV serostatus was compiled. High-throughput TCR immunosequencing, statistical association of individual TCRs with disease status, and machine learning were combined to predict cytomegalovirus infection status. Across under 500 genotyped donors of the cohort, an average of roughly 250,000 unique TCR beta nucleotide sequences per donor were sequenced, and roughly a sixth of those sequences were non-productive. Typing coverage varied by locus: roughly 620-630 donors for A, B, C, DRB1 and DQB1; more than 500 for DQA1; around 610 for DPA1; fewer than 480 for DPB1. An earlier analysis of about 620 of the donors applied high-throughput TCR beta sequencing to assess whether each TCR beta V gene segment acted as functional or pseudogenic. Among the roughly 400 genotyped donors, more than 70% belonged to the genetic ancestry cluster associated with self-reported Caucasian donors. Roughly 320 gigabases of sequencing data and around 85 million unique TCR sequences made up an early release that covered several hundred HLA-typed donors.

Here is what the overall study found, with its caveats: An association between a missense DCLRE1C variant and V-gene and J-gene trimming of TCR beta chains was found in a later genetic analysis and replicated in an independent cohort. Across donors, most TCR sequences were observed very rarely, whereas some public TCRs were present in many individuals. A later genetic analysis reported fewer N-insertions in productive TCRs among donors in an Asian-associated ancestry cluster than the approximately 700-donor mean. According to a later analysis, TCR association rates differed among HLA loci, with DRB1 alleles showing the most associated TCRs and HLA-C alleles showing the fewest. The study gave a list of about 160 TCR beta chains associated with cytomegalovirus. According to a later analysis, most CMV-associated TCR beta chains appeared to be HLA-restricted, and the HLA associations seemed to be driven largely by CMV exposure. An earlier analysis of roughly 570 of the donors showed that most TCR beta V segments appeared in productive rearrangements either about 87% or about 30% of the time, which broadly matched IMGT annotations. In a later analysis, HLA-associated TCR beta chains showed more clonal expansion and lower generation probabilities than non-associated chains that were equally common. Because HLA typing was unavailable for some donors at each locus, only the typed subset was used in association tests. Sequencing depth was assumed to be roughly uniform across donors in the presence/absence analyses, though that assumption may not hold. The earlier analysis of some 540 of the donors excluded approximately 17 rarely observed V segments, including chromosome 9 orphons, because counts were too low. Linkage disequilibrium might explain the correlated functional status among segregating V segments, but an unknown experimental factor could not be ruled out. When HLA alleles, especially DR and DQ, strongly co-occurred, TCR associations were difficult to assign to individual alleles. Immune exposure information for the cohort was limited to CMV serostatus. According to a later analysis, parvovirus B19, influenza, CMV and Epstein-Barr virus appeared linked to several top co-occurrence clusters. The classifier was reported to diagnose cytomegalovirus status with high specificity and sensitivity in both the original and validation cohorts. A cluster of highly shared sequence variants was judged likely to be a technical artifact of the sequencing pipeline. Some IMGT-functional V segments, including TRBV6-2 and TRBV6-3, could not be told apart with the 87-base-pair reads, so those segments were excluded. The authors suggested that the approach could potentially be generalized to other disease states and immunological phenotypes. A few of the identified cytomegalovirus-associated TCR beta chains were confirmed in vitro to be specific for cytomegalovirus antigens. In a later analysis, some 18,000 TCR beta sequences were associated with specific HLA alleles at a false discovery rate of 0.05. This cohort had only TCR beta chains sequenced, and the lack of alpha or paired-chain data limited which features could be detected. A further reported finding was that TCR beta sequences accurately predicted the HLA-A and HLA-B alleles for most subjects in the first cohort.

Relative to germline, V is missing 5 bases and J is missing 1 base, with 5 bases of the junction outside any gene match. CDR1 and CDR2, per the germline V gene, are SGHRS and YFSETQ. The CDR3 contains 15 residues, cysteine and phenylalanine counted. Just CDR3 DNA is preserved here, 45 bases in frame from base 1. Library method: the immunoSEQ multiplex PCR assay. For the multiplex PCR, a mixture combining 60 forward primers for TCR Vbeta segments and 13 reverse primers for TCR Jbeta segments was used. Amplification of the CDR3 region of rearranged TCR beta genes was performed with a multiplex PCR assay on genomic DNA. The amplified TCR beta libraries were sequenced on the Illumina HiSeq System as 87-base-pair reads. Per the original workflow: A later analysis tallied roughly 78 million unique TCR beta chains across the approximately 670 repertoires, and some 10 million of those chains were shared by two or more donors. To remove PCR and sequencing errors, raw reads were error-corrected and collapsed into unique sequences using a nearest-neighbor algorithm that merged closely related sequences. CDR3 sequences were aligned to IMGT reference sequences to assign V, D and J gene segments. For a sequence to be retained, at least a six-nucleotide match to both a V gene segment and a J gene segment was required. A rearrangement counted as productive if the CDR3 had no stop codons and remained in frame with V and J, and every other rearrangement counted as non-productive. Following IMGT convention, CDR3 was defined as the stretch from the second conserved V-encoded cysteine up to the conserved J-encoded phenylalanine. Sequences without an unambiguous match to a single V gene segment were excluded from the earlier analysis of approximately 560 of the donors. An earlier analysis of under 750 of the donors called V segments functional above 56.7% productive rearrangements and segregating when the between-donor standard deviation exceeded 5%. A statistical classification framework was built for diagnosing cytomegalovirus status from the catalog of TCR beta chain sequences. V and J gene assignment, in a later analysis, came from comparing TCR nucleotide sequences with IMGT/GENE-DB human TR gene sequences. The TCRdist pipeline was used in a later analysis to assign CDR3 sequences and most-parsimonious VDJ recombination scenarios. In a later analysis, every TCR beta chain was defined by the combination of its CDR3 amino acid sequence and its V-gene family, and reads without a unique V-gene family were dropped. To address suspected cross-contamination and a sequencing artifact, a later analysis removed under 600 highly shared, low-generation-probability nucleotide sequences. For each public chain, a later analysis derived a clonal expansion index from normalized ranks of inferred template counts within each repertoire. In a later analysis, generation probabilities were computed with a VDJ recombination model fitted to out-of-frame rearrangements, and the resulting probabilities were checked against IGoR. In a later analysis, TCR-TCR, TCR-HLA and TCR-CMV co-occurrence was scored with hypergeometric tests, and a repertoire-size bias correction was applied to TCR pairs. In a later analysis, false discovery rates were estimated by permuting HLA or CMV assignments 20 times. In a later analysis, co-occurring TCRs were grouped using DBSCAN, and TCRdist sequence similarity was added for clustering within HLA-allele-positive subsets. For co-occurrence clustering, repertoires with fewer than 30,000 or more than 120,000 public chains were excluded, along with five repertoires with anomalous nucleotide sharing. Entries here come from immuneACCESS through TCRdb and include only in-frame sequences with V and J called. Some clones fail to appear in such tables; in the studies checked, an unresolved V gene covers under half of the shortfall, and the cause of the remainder is unknown. V and J calls and clone size are as listed in that table; D and trimming were resolved from the DNA. Present in this sample are around 200,000 clones, about 75% of which were seen just once. The ten most abundant clones make up over 1.5% of the sample.

The clonotype was recovered from a male donor in good health and CMV-seronegative. This chain joins TRBV5-1 to TRBJ2-1, with 8 junctional bases fitting TRBD2. Specimen: PBMCs. CDR3 loop: CASRFSGASYNEQFF. The DNA sequence is as follows: TGCGCCAGCAGATTTAGCGGGGCTTCCTACAATGAGCAGTTCTTC.